One and the same sample provided the 19 T cell receptor beta chains below, sequenced in a study of T cells in Graves' hyperthyroidism and ophthalmopathy. RNA transcripts provided the source from which TCR beta CDR3 regions were amplified. During a first-round RT-PCR of the TCR CDR3, the HTBI primer set was used. MiXCR was run by TCRdb on the multiplex PCR reads, yielding one entry per CDR3 protein. In the table there are about 500,000 distinct CDR3 sequences, about 16% of which are singletons. Specimen: blood. Receptor source: a woman younger than 45 with Graves' ophthalmopathy.

A few counts support this clonotype. The chain is built from TRBV4-1 and TRBJ1-1; TRBD1 matches 7 bases. After removal of 10 bases from V and 0 bases from J, the junction contained 11 bases not matched to a gene. This CDR3 comprises 15 residues. Germline V lookup: CDR1 MGHRA, CDR2 YSYEKL. The CDR3 bases are TGCGCCATCACCCGGGACAGTCGGATGAACACTGAAGCTTTCTTT. It translates to CAITRDSRMNTEAFF.

The rearrangement uses TRBV9 and TRBJ2-6; D is ambiguous. The V end was cut by 1 base, the J end by 4 bases, with 3 bases between. The CDR3 length is 13 residues. Per germline, CDR1 SGDLS and CDR2 YYNGEE. The CDR3 DNA is TGTGCCAGCAGCGTATCGGGGGCCAACGTCCTGACTTTC. This codes for CASSVSGANVLTF.

This rearrangement joins TRBV5-6 to TRBJ2-3, with D perhaps matching TRBD2 (5 bases). CDR1 is SGHDT and CDR2 is YYEEEE in the germline V gene. CDR3 length equals 15 residues. The V end lost 3 bases, the J end lost 3 bases, and 14 bases lay between the germline ends. This chain's CDR3 is CASSSGGPTTDTQYF. The CDR3 nucleotides are TGTGCCAGCAGCTCCGGAGGCCCCACGACAGATACGCAGTATTTT.

The CDR3 DNA is TGTGCCAGCAGCTTGACTTGGGATGTGTATGGCTACACCTTC. Amino acid sequence: CASSLTWDVYGYTF. The chain carries TRBV7-2 and TRBJ1-2; D not certain. With 3 bases removed from V and 5 bases from J, the gap between germline ends came to 13 bases. The germline gives CDR1 SGHTA, CDR2 FQGNSA. The CDR3 loop spans 14 amino acids.

This clonotype has a count of ten or more. This sequence joins TRBV20-1 and TRBJ2-5; no firm D call. The CDR3 is 12 amino acids. V was clipped by 2 bases and J by 3 bases, with 7 bases between them. Germline V gives CDR1 DFQATT, CDR2 SNEGSKA (reference sequence). CDR3 DNA sequence: TGCAGTGCTAGATTGGGGAAAGAGACCCAGTACTTC. Its translation: CSARLGKETQYF.

This clonotype appeared many times. This rearrangement joins TRBV20-1 to TRBJ2-3; weak D call: TRBD1 (5 bases). CDR1 and CDR2 (germline): DFQATT, SNEGSKA (reference sequence). The CDR3 runs 15 residues. The V and J ends lost 3 bases and 0 bases respectively, with 13 bases between them. The chain's CDR3 is CSARQGRLSTDTQYF. The CDR3 DNA sequence: TGCAGTGCTAGGCAGGGTCGACTTAGCACAGATACGCAGTATTTT.

This clonotype was picked up a small number of times. The chain couples TRBV6-2 or TRBV6-3 to TRBJ2-7; the D is unclear. Trimming removed 6 bases from V and 6 bases from J, with 18 bases in between. The CDR3 loop spans 14 amino acids. Per the germline V gene, CDR1 is MNHEY and CDR2 is SVGEGT. The CDR3 loop reads CASSLGRQVSEQYF. CDR3 nucleotide sequence: TGTGCCAGCAGCCTAGGGCGGCAGGTGAGCGAGCAGTACTTC.

There are many counts of this clonotype. This chain links TRBV28 with TRBJ1-1, with unresolved D. Germline V gene data show CDR1 as MDHEN and CDR2 as SYDVKM. The CDR3 contains 14 residues. Trimming took off 4 bases at V and 3 bases at J, with 12 bases between the two ends. CDR3 sequence reads: CASSSAMSDTEAFF. As DNA, the CDR3 is TGTGCCAGCAGTTCGGCAATGAGTGACACTGAAGCTTTCTTT.

This clonotype has a count of ten or more. Written as DNA, the CDR3 is TGTGCCAGCAGTTTAACAGGGTACTATGGCTACACCTTC. Its translation is CASSLTGYYGYTF. This rearrangement joins TRBV12-3 or TRBV12-4 to TRBJ1-2; the D gene is possibly TRBD1 (6 bases). The CDR3 totals 13 residues. V was cut by 2 bases and J by 3 bases, with 7 bases left in between.

This clonotype was seen a handful of times. This rearrangement joins TRBV6-1 to TRBJ2-7; D may be TRBD1 or TRBD2 (5 bases each). The CDR3 is 13 amino acids. V lost 8 bases and J 2 bases, leaving 13 bases between the germline ends. The V gene's germline CDR1 is MNHNS and CDR2 SASEGT. The CDR3 nucleotides read TGTGCCAGCCCCGGGACGGATCCCTACGAGCAGTACTTC. The encoded protein is CASPGTDPYEQYF.

This clonotype was seen at least ten times. The CDR3 sequence is CSVEPDRGRTETQYF. CDR3 DNA: TGCAGCGTTGAACCGGACAGGGGACGGACAGAGACCCAGTACTTC. This chain connects TRBV29-1 to TRBJ2-5, with TRBD1 matching over 9 bases. CDR3 length: 15 amino acids. Germline V lookup: CDR1 SQVTM, CDR2 ANQGSEA. V lost 2 bases and J lost 4; bases outside the gene matches: 8.

This clonotype was counted at least ten times. The chain is built from TRBV20-1 and TRBJ2-7; no clear D. CDR1 is DFQATT and CDR2 is SNEGSKA in the germline V gene (reference sequence). Trimming left V 4 bases short and J 4 bases short, with 14 bases between. The CDR3 has 13 amino acids. CDR3 amino acids: CSAKPGSGYEQYF. The CDR3 region has the DNA TGCAGTGCTAAGCCGGGTAGTGGGTACGAGCAGTACTTC.

This clonotype has ten or more counts. The chain recombines TRBV20-1 with TRBJ2-1; maybe TRBD2 (6 bases). Germline lookup yields CDR1 DFQATT and CDR2 SNEGSKA (reference sequence). The CDR3 has 13 amino acids. Trimming cost V 5 bases and J 2 bases, with 10 bases left between them. Here the CDR3 DNA reads TGCAGTGCTCGATCTAGCGCCTACAATGAGCAGTTCTTC. This gives the protein CSARSSAYNEQFF.

This clonotype was counted ten times or more. The chain has TRBV7-9 and TRBJ2-7; maybe TRBD1 (7 bases). The germline V gene encodes CDR1 SEHNR and CDR2 FQNEAQ (reference sequence). The CDR3 is 15 amino acids. With 5 bases removed from V and 4 bases from J, the gap between germline ends came to 18 bases. The chain's CDR3 is CASSPARGRSYEQYF. CDR3 DNA sequence: TGTGCCAGCAGCCCCGCCAGGGGGAGGAGTTACGAGCAGTACTTC.

This clonotype showed up many times. The chain has TRBV2 and TRBJ2-5, with D unclear. Trimming removed 1 base from V and 2 bases from J, with 8 bases in between. The CDR3 is made up of 14 amino acids. Germline CDR1 is SNHLY and CDR2 is FYNNEI. The CDR3 sequence is CASSEGARQETQYF. CDR3 in DNA: TGTGCCAGCAGTGAAGGGGCCAGGCAAGAGACCCAGTACTTC.

This clonotype was observed a handful of times. CDR3 protein: CAISPLAGPGELFF. CDR3 sequence (DNA): TGTGCCATCAGCCCACTAGCGGGCCCCGGGGAGCTGTTTTTT. The V gene is TRBV10-3, the J gene TRBJ2-2; 9 bases fit TRBD2. CDR1 is ENHRY, CDR2 SYGVKD, per germline. The junction had 5 bases not matched to a gene; V was cut back by 6 bases and J by 6 bases. This CDR3 has 14 residues.

This chain joins TRBV28 and TRBJ2-3, with 8 bases fitting TRBD1. The germline V gene has CDR1 MDHEN and CDR2 SYDVKM. This CDR3 spans 15 amino acids. J gave up 5 bases and V 6 bases, and 10 bases lay outside the gene matches. CDR3 residues: CASRNHGQGRDTQYF. For the CDR3, the DNA is TGTGCCAGCAGAAACCATGGACAGGGACGAGATACGCAGTATTTT.

This clonotype showed up just a few times. The V gene is TRBV9, the J gene TRBJ2-2; D unclear. V lost 0 bases and J lost 0, with 9 bases in between. The germline V gene encodes CDR1 SGDLS and CDR2 YYNGEE. The CDR3 is made up of 16 amino acids. The CDR3 DNA reads TGTGCCAGCAGCGTAGATGCCGGATCGAACACCGGGGAGCTGTTTTTT. Its protein is CASSVDAGSNTGELFF.

This clonotype was counted many times. The chain combines TRBV28 with TRBJ2-1; 12 positions match TRBD2. The V gene end was trimmed by 6 bases and the J gene end by 6 bases; junction bases not matched to a gene: 6. The CDR3 spans 15 residues. Germline V gene sequence: CDR1 MDHEN, CDR2 SYDVKM. CDR3 bases: TGTGCCAGCAGGGTCGGACTAGCGGGAATCAATGAGCAGTTCTTC. Protein: CASRVGLAGINEQFF.